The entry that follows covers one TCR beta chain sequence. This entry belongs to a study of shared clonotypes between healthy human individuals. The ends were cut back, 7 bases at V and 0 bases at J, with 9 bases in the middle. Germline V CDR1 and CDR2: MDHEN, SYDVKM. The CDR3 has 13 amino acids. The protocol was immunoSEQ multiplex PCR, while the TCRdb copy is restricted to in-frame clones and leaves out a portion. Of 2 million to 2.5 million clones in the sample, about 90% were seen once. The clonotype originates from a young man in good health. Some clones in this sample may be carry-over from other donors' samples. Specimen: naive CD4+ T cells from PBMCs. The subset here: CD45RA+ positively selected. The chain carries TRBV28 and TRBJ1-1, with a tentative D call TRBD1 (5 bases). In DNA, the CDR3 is TGTGCCAGCAAACAGGATATGAACACTGAAGCTTTCTTT. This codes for CASKQDMNTEAFF.